This T cell receptor (beta chain) was captured in a study of T cells in Graves' hyperthyroidism and ophthalmopathy. Study-level points and caveats: Model predictions of ophthalmopathy came a median around 7.1 months before onset.

Germline assignment: CDR1 KGHDR and CDR2 SFDVKD. The CDR3 contains 13 residues. Trimming cost V 1 base and J 7 bases, with 7 bases left between them. TCR beta CDR3 regions were amplified from RNA transcripts. A first-round RT-PCR of the TCR CDR3 used the HTBI primer set. TCRdb used MiXCR to reprocess the multiplex PCR reads, holding one entry per CDR3 protein. The sample includes around 560,000 distinct CDR3 sequences, 16% of them seen just once. Graves' hyperthyroidism was deemed stable absent ophthalmopathy progression within 18 months. Any patient presenting with uncontrolled infection, other autoimmune disease, pregnancy or lactation was left out. There are a few counts of this clonotype. Its antigen is currently unknown.

This TCR derives from a woman aged 18-29 years with Graves' hyperthyroidism. Sequenced input: blood. The gene calls are TRBV24-1 and TRBJ2-1; D gene uncertain. CDR3 protein: CATSDLSENEQFF. The CDR3 bases are TGTGCCACCAGTGATTTATCGGAAAATGAGCAGTTCTTC.